This TCR beta chain was sequenced for a study of T cell changes during pregnancy in multiple sclerosis. This table comes from immunoSEQ multiplex PCR, and its TCRdb copy is limited to in-frame clones, with some not included. Of about 47,000 clones detected, 80% to 95% appear once; the ten largest clones hold approximately 2.2%. Germline lookup yields CDR1 MNHEY and CDR2 SMNVEV (reference sequence). The V gene lost 6 bases and the J gene lost 4 bases, with 15 bases spanning the gap. The CDR3 totals 14 residues. The sequence came from a female donor with multiple sclerosis, enrolled in a pregnancy study. V and J are TRBV27 and TRBJ1-1; D is possibly TRBD1 (6 bases). This specimen consisted of peripheral blood, obtained in the third trimester of pregnancy. The CDR3 nucleotides read TGTGCCAGCAGGGGAACAGGGTCTGGCACTGAAGCTTTCTTT. Its protein is CASRGTGSGTEAFF.